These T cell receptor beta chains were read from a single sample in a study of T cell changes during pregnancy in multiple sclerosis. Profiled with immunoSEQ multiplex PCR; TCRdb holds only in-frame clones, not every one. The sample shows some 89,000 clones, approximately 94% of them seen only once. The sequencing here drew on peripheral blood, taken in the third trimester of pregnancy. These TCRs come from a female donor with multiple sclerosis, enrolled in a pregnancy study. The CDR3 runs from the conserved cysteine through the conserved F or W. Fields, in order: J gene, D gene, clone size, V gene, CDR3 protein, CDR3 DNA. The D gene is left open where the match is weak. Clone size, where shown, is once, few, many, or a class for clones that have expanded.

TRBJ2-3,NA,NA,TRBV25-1,CASSEASLPKQYF,TGTGCCAGCAGTGAAGCGTCCCTCCCTAAGCAGTATTTT
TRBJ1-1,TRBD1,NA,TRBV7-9,CASSLRGQSTEAFF,TGTGCCAGCAGCTTACGGGGACAGAGCACTGAAGCTTTCTTT
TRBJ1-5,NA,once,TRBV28,CASSLGAREGQPQHF,TGTGCCAGCAGTTTAGGGGCCAGGGAGGGTCAGCCCCAGCATTTT
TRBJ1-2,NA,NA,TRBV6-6,CASSYSGGPDGYTF,TGTGCCAGCAGTTATTCGGGGGGTCCGGATGGCTACACCTTC
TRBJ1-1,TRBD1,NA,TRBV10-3,CAISEFPGGGTEAFF,TGTGCCATCAGTGAGTTTCCAGGGGGCGGGACTGAAGCTTTCTTT
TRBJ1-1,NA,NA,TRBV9,CASSDGITESLNTEAFF,TGTGCCAGCAGCGATGGCATAACAGAGTCTTTGAACACTGAAGCTTTCTTT
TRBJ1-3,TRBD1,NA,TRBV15,CATSSFGTEGNTIYF,TGTGCCACCAGCAGTTTTGGGACAGAGGGAAACACCATATATTTT
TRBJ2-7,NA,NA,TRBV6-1,CASKRGTGGEQYF,TGTGCCAGCAAGAGGGGGACGGGGGGCGAGCAGTACTTC
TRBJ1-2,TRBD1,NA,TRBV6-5,CASSSGTGEYGYTF,TGTGCCAGCAGTTCCGGGACAGGGGAATATGGCTACACCTTC
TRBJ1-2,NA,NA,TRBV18,CASSPVQTLYGYTF,TGTGCCAGCTCACCAGTACAGACCCTCTATGGCTACACCTTC
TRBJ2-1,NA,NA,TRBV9,CASGSAGGFYNEQFF,TGTGCCAGCGGTTCGGCGGGTGGATTTTACAATGAGCAGTTCTTC
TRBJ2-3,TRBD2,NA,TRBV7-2,CASSRGGVGTDTQYF,TGTGCCAGCAGCCGCGGGGGGGTGGGCACAGATACGCAGTATTTT
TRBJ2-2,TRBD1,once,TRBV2,CASSRDRGVGELFF,TGTGCCAGCAGCAGGGACAGGGGAGTCGGGGAGCTGTTTTTT
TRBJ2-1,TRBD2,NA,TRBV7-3,CASSLLAGNYNEQFF,TGTGCCAGCAGCTTATTAGCGGGGAACTACAATGAGCAGTTCTTC
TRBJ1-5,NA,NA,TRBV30,CAWSVAFSSGYNQPQHF,TGTGCCTGGAGTGTAGCGTTTAGTTCAGGGTACAATCAGCCCCAGCATTTT
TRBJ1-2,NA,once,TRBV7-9,CASSRWEGDGYTF,TGTGCCAGCAGCCGATGGGAGGGAGATGGCTACACCTTC
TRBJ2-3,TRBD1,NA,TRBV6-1,CASREDRGGDTQYF,TGTGCCAGCAGGGAAGACAGGGGGGGGGATACGCAGTATTTT
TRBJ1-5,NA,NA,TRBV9,CASSVGQNTQPQHF,TGTGCCAGCAGCGTAGGTCAGAATACTCAGCCCCAGCATTTT
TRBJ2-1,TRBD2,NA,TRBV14,CASSLGLAYNEQFF,TGTGCCAGCAGCCTGGGACTAGCCTACAATGAGCAGTTCTTC
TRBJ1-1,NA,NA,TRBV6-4,CASRAQGYPNTEAFF,TGTGCCAGCAGAGCACAGGGATACCCGAACACTGAAGCTTTCTTT
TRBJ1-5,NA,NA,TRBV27,CASSLGGRYSNQPQHF,TGTGCCAGCAGTTTAGGGGGCCGATATAGCAATCAGCCCCAGCATTTT
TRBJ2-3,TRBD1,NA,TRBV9,CASSAGQGSADTQYF,TGTGCCAGCAGCGCCGGACAGGGGTCGGCGGATACGCAGTATTTT
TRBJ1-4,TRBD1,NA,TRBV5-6,CASSNTGDEKLFF,TGTGCCAGCAGCAATACAGGGGACGAAAAACTGTTTTTT
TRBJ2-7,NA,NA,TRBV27,CASSSGPRAALGHEQYF,TGTGCCAGCAGTTCCGGGCCCAGGGCCGCCCTGGGGCACGAGCAGTACTTC
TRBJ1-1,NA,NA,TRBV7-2,CASSLAGQMNTEAFF,TGTGCCAGCAGCTTAGCAGGACAAATGAACACTGAAGCTTTCTTT
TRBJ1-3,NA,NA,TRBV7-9,CASSLESGNTIYF,TGTGCCAGCAGCTTAGAGAGTGGAAACACCATATATTTT
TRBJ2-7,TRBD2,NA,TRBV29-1,CSVWTSGGAHEQYF,TGCAGCGTTTGGACTAGCGGGGGGGCGCACGAGCAGTACTTC
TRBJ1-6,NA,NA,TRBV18,CASSPGAVSFPLHF,TGTGCCAGCTCACCGGGCGCAGTTTCCTTTCCCCTCCACTTT
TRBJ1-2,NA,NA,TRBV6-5,CASSSQGPGVVGYTF,TGTGCCAGCAGCTCCCAGGGTCCAGGGGTGGTAGGCTACACCTTC
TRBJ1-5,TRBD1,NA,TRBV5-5,CASSFRDSLNQPQHF,TGTGCCAGCAGCTTCCGGGACAGCCTTAATCAGCCCCAGCATTTT
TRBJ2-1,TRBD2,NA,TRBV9,CASSVRTSGDAEQFF,TGTGCCAGCAGCGTTCGGACTAGCGGGGATGCTGAGCAGTTCTTC
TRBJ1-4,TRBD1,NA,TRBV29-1,CSVEEGQGVGEKLFF,TGCAGCGTTGAAGAAGGACAGGGCGTAGGTGAAAAACTGTTTTTT
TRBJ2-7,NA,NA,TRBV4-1,CASSQSQASSPEQYF,TGCGCCAGCAGCCAGTCGCAGGCCAGCAGCCCCGAGCAGTACTTC
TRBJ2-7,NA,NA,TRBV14,CASSPARRGYEQYF,TGTGCCAGCAGCCCGGCCAGACGGGGCTACGAGCAGTACTTC
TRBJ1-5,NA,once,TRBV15,CATSIPGGNQPQHF,TGTGCCACCAGCATCCCGGGGGGGAATCAGCCCCAGCATTTT
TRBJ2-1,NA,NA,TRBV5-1,CASSNSGTNYNEQFF,TGCGCCAGCAGCAACTCCGGGACAAACTACAATGAGCAGTTCTTC
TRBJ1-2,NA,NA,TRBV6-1,CASSEGIAPNYGYTF,TGTGCCAGCAGTGAAGGGATAGCACCGAATTATGGCTACACCTTC
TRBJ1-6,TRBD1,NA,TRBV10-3,CASTDRGNSPLHF,TGTGCCAGCACGGACAGGGGAAATTCACCCCTCCACTTT
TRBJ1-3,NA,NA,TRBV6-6,CASSYSSGNTIYF,TGTGCCAGCAGTTACTCGAGTGGAAACACCATATATTTT
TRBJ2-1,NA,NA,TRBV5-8,CASSSGTPDNEQFF,TGTGCCAGCAGCTCTGGGACACCCGACAATGAGCAGTTCTTC
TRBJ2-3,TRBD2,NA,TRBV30,CAWGTSGGDTQYF,TGTGCCTGGGGGACTAGCGGGGGGGATACGCAGTATTTT
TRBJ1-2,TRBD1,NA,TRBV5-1,CASSSGGTWNGYTF,TGCGCCAGCAGCTCAGGGGGGACGTGGAATGGCTACACCTTC
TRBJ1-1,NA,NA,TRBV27,CASSQGDTEAFF,TGTGCCAGCAGTCAGGGTGACACTGAAGCTTTCTTT
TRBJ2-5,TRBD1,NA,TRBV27,CASSITGVETQYF,TGTGCCAGCAGTATAACAGGGGTAGAGACCCAGTACTTC
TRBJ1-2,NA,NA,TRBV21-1,CASSNGKEQGQGYTF,TGTGCCAGCAGCAACGGTAAGGAACAGGGACAAGGCTACACCTTC
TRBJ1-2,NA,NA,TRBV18,CASSREVFGYTF,TGTGCCAGCTCACGGGAGGTTTTCGGCTACACCTTC
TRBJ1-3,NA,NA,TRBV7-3,CASSFPGSNTIYF,TGTGCCAGCAGCTTCCCAGGCAGTAACACCATATATTTT
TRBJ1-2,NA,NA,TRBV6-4,CASSAGQGYTF,TGTGCCAGCAGTGCCGGACAAGGCTACACCTTC
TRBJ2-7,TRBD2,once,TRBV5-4,CASSTRGGIEQYF,TGTGCCAGCAGCACTCGGGGGGGTATCGAGCAGTACTTC
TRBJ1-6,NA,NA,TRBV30,CAWKQNPYNSPLHF,TGTGCCTGGAAGCAAAACCCCTATAATTCACCCCTCCACTTT
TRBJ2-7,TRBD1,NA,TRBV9,CASSPRDSYEQYF,TGTGCCAGCAGCCCCCGGGACAGCTACGAGCAGTACTTC